This entry features one TCR beta chain sequence. No antigen is known for it. No base quality information exists; no much larger clone differs at one position. This entry belongs to a study of neurological immune-mediated disorders (dated by TCRdb to the late 2010s). As for the study more broadly: Using UMI-based sequencing, the study compared peripheral blood TCR-beta repertoires from patients with HTLV-I-associated myelopathy (HAM/TSP), patients with multiple sclerosis, and healthy controls. Alongside PBMC samples, the set of some 98 TCR-beta libraries contained longitudinal samples, technical triplicates, and paired CD4+ and CD8+ T-cell subsets that had been sorted. Of the roughly 70 subjects in the cohort, some 15 were HAM/TSP patients, roughly 34 were multiple sclerosis patients, and approximately 20 were healthy controls.

The healthy controls were volunteers from a blood bank in Maryland, USA. For the unsorted PBMC libraries, 2 million PBMCs were stored in RNAlater at -80 degrees C until RNA extraction and were used to generate the libraries. Peripheral blood underwent Ficoll-Hypaque density gradient centrifugation to isolate PBMCs, which were then cryopreserved in liquid nitrogen. The CDR3, cysteine through phenylalanine, is 16 amino acids long. Solely the CDR3 DNA is kept, with 48 bases framed from the first base. V is clipped by 3 bases and J by 6 bases, and the sequence between their germline boundaries is 18 bases long. cDNA was synthesized by template-switch 5'RACE using a primer with a 10-nucleotide random unique molecular identifier that tagged each TCR transcript. Every sequencing run covered 15-18 subjects and yielded more than 160 million TCR-beta sequences. Total RNA was extracted with the RNeasy kit. The KAPA Real-time Library Amplification kit was used to amplify TCR-beta VDJ regions with primers targeting the TCR constant region and the 5'RACE anchor. Sample indexes and Illumina adaptors were added in a first PCR, and a second PCR then increased library yield. The roughly 650 bp TCR product was size-selected on a 2% E-gel SizeSelection system after Ampure bead purification. Before pooling, libraries had their quality checked on a Bioanalyzer, their concentration measured with Qubit, and their quantity determined with the Kapa Library Quantification kit. An Illumina HiSeq 2500 sequenced the libraries paired-end 2 x 150 bp. To increase sequence diversity, roughly 24-31% phiX was spiked into each library pool. Concerning the study's data processing: Quality-filtered reads were processed with the UMI-based MiGEC pipeline, which removed over 80% of raw TCR sequences during error correction. IMGT germline references were used for alignment of VDJ genes, and clonotypes were defined by a unique CDR3 amino acid sequence together with V-J genes. VDJtools evaluated clonal expansion, Shannon diversity and CDR3 relatedness (CalcPairwiseDistances, ClusterSamples); CLCbio workbench built phylogenetic trees. Using coefficient-of-variation modelling across technical triplicates, the study counted a clone as expanded if it had at least 8 unique UMIs. The public reads were quality trimmed at Q25 with fastp and then assembled into clones with MiXCR by TCRdb, keeping productive beta chains. CDR3 protein sequences are deduplicated, and each keeps its most common genes and DNA. V and J calls and clone size were set by TCRdb, not the authors. For this sample the table gives tens of thousands of distinct CDR3 sequences, of which approximately 10% were detected only once. About 1.8% of the sample is in the top ten clones.

The research as a whole found: Across subjects, expanded clones never shared an identical CDR3 amino acid sequence, which suggests that the TCR-beta repertoires in every group were private. TCR clonal expansion was highest in HAM/TSP patients and lowest in MS patients, with MS patients falling below even healthy controls.

The clonotype comes from a man in his forties or fifties in good health. The chain links TRBV12-3 or TRBV12-4 with TRBJ2-1; TRBD2 could be the D gene, as 6 bases match. The sample taken for sequencing was PBMCs. CDR3 sequence: CASSFRALATPNEQFF. The nucleotide sequence reads TGTGCCAGCAGTTTTCGCGCCCTAGCGACACCCAATGAGCAGTTCTTC.